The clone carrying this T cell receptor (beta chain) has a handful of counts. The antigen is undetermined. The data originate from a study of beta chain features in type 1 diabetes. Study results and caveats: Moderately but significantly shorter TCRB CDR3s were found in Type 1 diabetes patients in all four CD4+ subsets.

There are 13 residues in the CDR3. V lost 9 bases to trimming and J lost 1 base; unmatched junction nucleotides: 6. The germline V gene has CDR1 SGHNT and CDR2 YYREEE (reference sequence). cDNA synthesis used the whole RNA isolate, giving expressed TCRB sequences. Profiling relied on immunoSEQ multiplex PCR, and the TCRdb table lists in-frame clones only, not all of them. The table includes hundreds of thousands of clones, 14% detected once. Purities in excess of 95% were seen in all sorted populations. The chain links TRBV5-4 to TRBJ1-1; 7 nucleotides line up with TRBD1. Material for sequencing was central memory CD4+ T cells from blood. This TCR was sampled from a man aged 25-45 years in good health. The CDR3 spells CAITGTENTEAFF. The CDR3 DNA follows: TGTGCCATCACCGGGACAGAGAACACTGAAGCTTTCTTT.